This T cell receptor beta chain derives from a study of cytomegalovirus exposure and HLA in healthy donors. From germline, CDR1 is SGHRS and CDR2 YFSETQ. This CDR3 is 14 amino acids long. V dropped 4 bases and J dropped 2; count of bases not matched to a gene: 4. Primers for the PCR totalled 60 Vbeta and 13 Jbeta. Data came from immunoSEQ multiplex PCR; TCRdb stores just in-frame clones and leaves some out. The sample includes under 200,000 clones, roughly 75% of them seen just once. The specimen sequenced was PBMCs. The chain has TRBV5-1 and TRBJ1-2, with 8 nucleotides matching TRBD1. The TCR was taken from a woman aged 40 to 50 in good health and CMV-seropositive. CDR3 in amino acids: CASSPTGDNYGYTF. The DNA for the CDR3 is TGCGCCAGCAGCCCGACAGGGGACAACTATGGCTACACCTTC.